The clone carrying this TCR beta chain was counted only a few times. Its specificity is unknown. MiXCR, run by TCRdb on the RT-PCR reads, gives a single entry per CDR3 protein. The sample has approximately 530,000 distinct CDR3 sequences; approximately 7.3% are singletons. This record comes from a study of response to subunit inactivated influenza vaccine. Notes on the study in general: With each seasonal influenza vaccination, the authors suggested, few new T cells are recruited.

The input for sequencing was PBMCs from blood, taken about 23 months after vaccination. This clonotype was sampled from a man aged 50 to 69 who received an inactivated influenza vaccine.

CDR3 amino acids: CASSQAQGALNTEAFF. For the CDR3, the DNA is TGTGCCAGCAGCCAAGCGCAGGGGGCATTGAACACTGAAGCTTTCTTT. V usage is TRBV3-1 and J usage is TRBJ1-1; 8 nucleotides align to TRBD1. Trimming at V came to 1 base and at J to 0 bases, leaving 4 bases not matched to a gene. The CDR3 consists of 16 residues. CDR1 is LGHDT, CDR2 YNNKEL, per germline (reference sequence).